These 28 T cell receptor beta chains came from one sample sequenced in a study of early stage breast cancer tumors. Profiled with immunoSEQ multiplex PCR; TCRdb holds only in-frame clones, not every one. This table has 35,000 to 45,000 clones, roughly 70% appearing once. The sample was blood. The receptors come from a person aged 60 to 70 with breast cancer.

The chain employs TRBV6-1 and TRBJ2-5; TRBD2 agrees at 7 bases. This CDR3 contains 15 residues. CDR1 MNHNS and CDR2 SASEGT come from the germline V gene. The ends lost 0 bases at V and 4 bases at J; junction bases unmatched: 5. Here the CDR3 reads CASSEASRGTETQYF. CDR3 in DNA: TGTGCCAGCAGTGAAGCGTCGCGGGGGACAGAGACCCAGTACTTC.

This chain links TRBV5-1 with TRBJ2-4; 7 bases fit TRBD1. The germline V gene encodes CDR1 SGHRS and CDR2 YFSETQ. The CDR3 is made up of 14 amino acids. The junction had 6 bases not matched to a gene; V was cut back by 2 bases and J by 7 bases. The CDR3 sequence: CASSLGGFDNIQYF. CDR3 coding DNA: TGCGCCAGCAGCTTAGGGGGCTTTGATAACATTCAGTACTTC. The full variable domain, with the rest looked up from reference TRBV5-1 and TRBJ2-4, is KAGVTQTPRYLIKTRGQQVTLSCSPISGHRSVSWYQQTPGQGLQFLFEYFSETQRNKGNFPGRFSGRQFSNSRSEMNVSTLELGDSALYLCASSLGGFDNIQYFGAGTRLSVL.

Here the CDR3 reads CASSLVRNQPQHF. DNA for the CDR3: TGTGCCAGCAGCTTAGTTAGAAATCAGCCCCAGCATTTT. The chain uses TRBV7-2 and TRBJ1-5; D call uncertain. Looked up from germline, CDR1 is SGHTA and CDR2 is FQGNSA. The length of the CDR3 is 13 residues. Trimming left V 1 base short and J 4 bases short, with 5 bases between.

This clone was picked up a small number of times. This chain's CDR3 is CASSLLAGGRSYEQYF. Here the CDR3 DNA reads TGTGCCAGCAGTCTACTAGCGGGAGGTCGTTCCTACGAGCAGTACTTC. The rearrangement uses TRBV27 and TRBJ2-7; 12 bases are a match to TRBD2. The CDR3 has 16 amino acids. Per germline, CDR1 MNHEY and CDR2 SMNVEV (reference sequence). The trim removed 5 bases at V and 1 base at J, leaving 6 bases unmatched.

In its sample, this clone was seen a few times. The CDR3 sequence: CASSPNSAGGTQYF. CDR3 DNA sequence: TGTGCCAGCAGCCCTAACAGCGCTGGAGGGACCCAGTACTTC. The chain couples TRBV7-3 to TRBJ2-5; perhaps TRBD2 as D (5 bases). V lost 5 bases and J lost 7, with 17 bases in between. The CDR3 extends over 14 amino acids. Germline values: CDR1 SGHTA, CDR2 FQGTGA.

The chain uses TRBV19 and TRBJ2-5, with D tentatively TRBD2 (6 bases). The CDR3 covers 10 residues. Looked up from germline, CDR1 is LNHDA and CDR2 is SQIVND (reference sequence). V was trimmed by 8 bases and J by 5 bases, leaving 6 bases between them. CDR3 in amino acids: CASGGETQYF. DNA of the CDR3: TGTGCCAGTGGAGGGGAGACCCAGTACTTC.

Only a few counts were recorded for this clone. The chain recombines TRBV2 with TRBJ1-1; no definite D call. Germline V CDR1 and CDR2: SNHLY, FYNNEI. The germline V and J ends were trimmed by 2 bases and 3 bases, with 7 bases remaining between them. The CDR3 totals 13 residues. The CDR3 here is CASSENTYTEAFF. The CDR3 region has the DNA TGTGCCAGCAGTGAAAACACATACACTGAAGCTTTCTTT.

The CDR3, as DNA: TGTGCCAGCAGCTTAGGCTTACTAGCGGAACCTAGCACAGATACGCAGTATTTT. This encodes CASSLGLLAEPSTDTQYF. The chain links TRBV7-9 to TRBJ2-3, with TRBD2 matching 8 bases. Germline loops: CDR1 SEHNR, CDR2 FQNEAQ (reference sequence). V shed 1 base and J 0 bases; nucleotides not matched to a gene: 9. This CDR3 has 18 amino acids.

About this clone: Other DNA sequences in this specimen translate into the identical CDR3. The V and J genes are TRBV5-1 and TRBJ2-3; TRBD1 agrees at 7 bases. Trimming cost V 2 bases and J 4 bases; bases outside gene matches: 4. CDR3 length: 14 amino acids. The germline CDR1 and CDR2 sequences are SGHRS and YFSETQ. In nucleotides, the CDR3 is TGCGCCAGCAGCTTAGGGACAGTTGCAGATACGCAGTATTTT. It codes for CASSLGTVADTQYF.

The chain joins TRBV19 to TRBJ2-1; 7 bases align to TRBD1. CDR3 length: 16 residues. Germline V CDR1 and CDR2: LNHDA, SQIVND (reference sequence). The V segment lost 3 bases and the J segment 1 base; nucleotides outside the gene matches: 6. The CDR3 loop reads CASSIDGRGSYNEQFF. CDR3 DNA: TGTGCCAGTAGTATCGATGGCAGGGGGTCCTACAATGAGCAGTTCTTC.

The chain combines TRBV2 with TRBJ2-3; 9 bases fit TRBD1. The trim removed 6 bases at V and 1 base at J, leaving 5 bases unmatched. Germline CDR1 and CDR2: SNHLY and FYNNEI. The CDR3 runs to 15 residues. CDR3 loop: CASREGQGGTDTQYF. In DNA, the CDR3 is TGTGCCAGCAGAGAGGGACAGGGAGGCACAGATACGCAGTATTTT.

The V gene is TRBV9, the J gene TRBJ2-6; D is perhaps TRBD2 (5 bases). Germline CDR1 and CDR2: SGDLS and YYNGEE. Trimming took 7 bases from V and 0 from J, leaving 5 bases between them. The CDR3 is made up of 13 amino acids. This chain's CDR3 is CASRGSGANVLTF. The CDR3 bases are TGTGCCAGCCGGGGCTCTGGGGCCAACGTCCTGACTTTC.

V and J are TRBV10-3 and TRBJ2-5, with 9 bases aligning to TRBD2. Trimming removed 3 bases from V and 3 bases from J; junction bases left unmatched: 11. CDR3 length equals 17 residues. Per the germline V gene, CDR1 is ENHRY and CDR2 is SYGVKD. The CDR3 DNA sequence: TGTGCCATCAGTGATCACCCCGGGACTAGCATAGAAGAGACCCAGTACTTC. This codes for CAISDHPGTSIEETQYF.

The J gene is TRBJ1-2, the V gene TRBV10-3, with D perhaps matching TRBD1 (6 bases). Germline V lookup: CDR1 ENHRY, CDR2 SYGVKD. The CDR3 contains 12 residues. V dropped 4 bases and J dropped 6 bases, with 9 bases sitting between them. The CDR3 nucleotides are TGTGCCATCAGTGGGTACAGGGATGGCTACACCTTC. The encoded protein is CAISGYRDGYTF.

This clone turned up a few times. The same CDR3 can be traced to other DNA sequences in this sample. V gene TRBV5-4 combines with J gene TRBJ2-1; perhaps TRBD2 as D (6 bases). From germline, CDR1 is SGHNT and CDR2 YYREEE (reference sequence). The germline V and J ends were trimmed by 5 bases and 4 bases, with 10 bases remaining between them. The length of the CDR3 is 13 residues. The chain's CDR3 is CASRRDSYNEQFF. CDR3 DNA: TGTGCCAGCAGACGGGACTCGTACAATGAGCAGTTCTTC.

The chain employs TRBV6-1 and TRBJ2-2; 7 bases line up with TRBD2. The ends lost 2 bases at V and 7 bases at J; junction bases unmatched: 7. This CDR3 is 15 amino acids long. CDR1 MNHNS and CDR2 SASEGT come from the germline V gene. The CDR3 loop reads CASSERAGEGGELFF. CDR3 nucleotide sequence: TGTGCCAGCAGTGAAAGGGCGGGAGAGGGCGGGGAGCTGTTTTTT.

The rearrangement joins TRBV7-9 to TRBJ2-3; 7 bases fit TRBD1. The CDR3 contains 16 residues. Germline-derived CDR1 and CDR2 are SEHNR and FQNEAQ (reference sequence). Trimming removed 4 bases from V and 4 bases from J; junction bases left unmatched: 11. CDR3 bases: TGTGCCAGCAGCTCAGCCCCCAGGGGGTTCGCAGATACGCAGTATTTT. Translation gives CASSSAPRGFADTQYF. Looking up the rest from reference TRBV7-9 and TRBJ2-3 gives the full variable domain: DTGVSQNPRHKITKRGQNVTFRCDPISEHNRLYWYRQTLGQGPEFLTYFQNEAQLEKSRLLSDRFSAERPKGSFSTLEIQRTEQGDSAMYLCASSSAPRGFADTQYFGPGTRLTVL.

V is TRBV7-6 and J is TRBJ1-1; tentatively, D is TRBD1 (6 bases). V lost 4 bases to trimming and J lost 5 bases, with 14 bases between them. There are 14 residues in the CDR3. Germline V CDR1 and CDR2: SGHVS, FNYEAQ. CDR3 nucleotides: TGTGCCAGCAGCTGGCGGGGGCAAGGAACTGAAGCTTTCTTT. Its protein product is CASSWRGQGTEAFF.

The rearrangement links TRBV6-1 to TRBJ2-4; D is possibly TRBD1 or TRBD2 (5 bases each). CDR3 size: 15 residues. Trimming shortened V by 2 bases and J by 9 bases, and 17 bases separated the two germline ends. CDR1 and CDR2 from the germline V gene are MNHNS and SASEGT. CDR3 DNA sequence: TGTGCCAGCAGTGAATCGGGGCCGATGTGGAGCATTCAGTACTTC. Protein: CASSESGPMWSIQYF.

The chain recombines TRBV7-9 with TRBJ2-7; possible D gene TRBD2, 6 bases. V lost 5 bases and J lost 2, with 22 bases in between. The CDR3 totals 17 residues. The germline V gene encodes CDR1 SEHNR and CDR2 FQNEAQ (reference sequence). CDR3 nucleotide sequence: TGTGCCAGCAGCCCTGGGGGGTGGGGACTGACAGCCTACGAGCAGTACTTC. This gives the protein CASSPGGWGLTAYEQYF.

The rearrangement links TRBV18 to TRBJ1-4, with D uncertain. Germline V gene data show CDR1 as KGHSH and CDR2 as LQKENI. The CDR3 has 15 amino acids. V dropped 4 bases and J dropped 5 bases, with 14 bases sitting between them. This CDR3 is CASSHSRVGNEKLFF. The CDR3 nucleotides are TGTGCCAGCTCACATTCCCGGGTGGGGAATGAAAAACTGTTTTTT.

V usage is TRBV18 and J usage is TRBJ1-4, with D possibly TRBD1 on 6 matching bases. V was cut by 8 bases and J by 4 bases, with 35 bases left in between. CDR3 length: 21 amino acids. Germline V lookup: CDR1 KGHSH, CDR2 LQKENI. The CDR3 DNA reads as TGTGCCAGCCCCCGGGGGGACACCTTATTTTCCGGACGCAAGGATAATGAAAAACTGTTTTTT. Amino acids: CASPRGDTLFSGRKDNEKLFF.

This rearrangement joins TRBV18 to TRBJ2-5, with D possibly matching TRBD2 (7 bases). Germline V gene sequence: CDR1 KGHSH, CDR2 LQKENI. With 6 bases removed from V and 5 bases from J, the gap between germline ends came to 13 bases. This CDR3 is 13 amino acids long. CDR3 sequence reads: CASSRGGGETQYF. The CDR3 DNA reads TGTGCCAGCTCCCGCGGGGGCGGGGAGACCCAGTACTTC.

The chain combines TRBV11-2 with TRBJ1-1; no definite D call. The CDR3 consists of 14 residues. Trimming cost V 5 bases and J 6 bases, with 16 bases left between them. Germline CDR1 SGHAT, CDR2 FQNNGV. CDR3 region: CASSTSTIGSEAFF. As DNA, the CDR3 is TGTGCCAGCAGCACCTCGACTATCGGGTCTGAAGCTTTCTTT. Using reference TRBV11-2 and TRBJ1-1 for the parts outside the CDR3, the full variable domain is EAGVAQSPRYKIIEKRQSVAFWCNPISGHATLYWYQQILGQGPKLLIQFQNNGVVDDSQLPKDRFSAERLKGVDSTLKIQPAKLEDSAVYLCASSTSTIGSEAFFGQGTRLTVV.

The V and J genes are TRBV25-1 and TRBJ2-7, with D perhaps TRBD1 (6 bases). The V gene lost 1 base and the J gene lost 5 bases, with 18 bases spanning the gap. This CDR3 is 16 amino acids long. CDR1 and CDR2 (germline): MGHDK, SYGVNS. The CDR3 here is CASSEWAIGGQDEQYF. The CDR3 DNA follows: TGTGCCAGCAGTGAATGGGCTATTGGGGGCCAGGACGAGCAGTACTTC.

V gene TRBV4-1 combines with J gene TRBJ1-2, with 7 bases matching TRBD1. The CDR3 has 20 amino acids. Germline lookup yields CDR1 MGHRA and CDR2 YSYEKL. V gave up 2 bases and J gave up 3 bases; unmatched junction bases: 21. CDR3 DNA: TGCGCCAGCAGCCAATTCAAGAAGTTCATTCAGGGGGAAGAAGACTATGGCTACACCTTC. This encodes CASSQFKKFIQGEEDYGYTF.

The gene calls are TRBV20-1 and TRBJ1-2; D uncertain. The germline CDR1 and CDR2 sequences are DFQATT and SNEGSKA (reference sequence). The CDR3 is made up of 10 amino acids. Trimming took off 5 bases at V and 7 bases at J, with 8 bases between the two ends. For the CDR3, the DNA is TGCAGTGCTCCGGACGTTGGCTACACCTTC. Translation: CSAPDVGYTF.

This chain joins TRBV9 and TRBJ1-4; D call uncertain. The CDR3 is 12 amino acids. The germline V gene has CDR1 SGDLS and CDR2 YYNGEE. V lost 0 bases and J 7 bases, leaving 4 bases between the germline ends. CDR3 amino acids: CASSVDGEKLFF. Here the CDR3 DNA reads TGTGCCAGCAGCGTAGATGGTGAAAAACTGTTTTTT.